This entry lists 23 T cell receptor beta chains sequenced from one sample in a study of blood T cell repertoires in COVID-19 (dated by TCRdb to between 2020 and 2021). Libraries were prepared through the immunoSEQ multiplex PCR assay. The table comes from immuneACCESS by way of TCRdb, which keeps in-frame sequences with V and J called. Part of the clones is missing from these tables; in studies checked, under half for an unresolved V gene and the rest for unknown reasons. Within this sample are over 50,000 clones, with about 89% of them counted one time only. The top ten constitute about 6.3% of the sample. Sequenced material: peripheral blood. The receptors shown here come from a man aged 60 to 75 with acute or convalescent COVID-19.

The chain has TRBV6-5 and TRBJ1-5, with TRBD1 matching over 9 bases. This CDR3 region has 13 residues. The V segment lost 6 bases and the J segment 7 bases; nucleotides outside the gene matches: 4. Looked up from germline, CDR1 is MNHEY and CDR2 is SVGAGI. The CDR3 DNA reads TGTGCCAGCAGGGGACAGGGCGGCCAGCCCCAGCATTTT. Residues: CASRGQGGQPQHF.

J is TRBJ2-6 and V is TRBV18; 11 bases are a match to TRBD2. Germline V gene sequence: CDR1 KGHSH, CDR2 LQKENI. V dropped 4 bases and J dropped 0; count of bases not matched to a gene: 11. CDR3 size: 20 residues. The CDR3 sequence: CASSRTAGLAGNSGANVLTF. The CDR3 bases are TGTGCCAGCTCACGGACAGCTGGACTAGCGGGTAACTCTGGGGCCAACGTCCTGACTTTC.

The chain employs TRBV23-1 and TRBJ2-3, with D tentatively TRBD2 (6 bases). TRBV23-1 is annotated as an ORF whose role is uncertain. The CDR3 contains 15 residues. The germline V and J ends were trimmed by 6 bases and 2 bases, with 15 bases remaining between them. The CDR3 here is CASRPPGDVTDTQYF. As DNA, the CDR3 is TGCGCCAGCAGGCCTCCGGGGGACGTCACAGATACGCAGTATTTT.

This sequence joins TRBV6-6 and TRBJ1-2, with 8 positions matching TRBD1. The CDR3 is 15 amino acids. Germline CDR1 MNHNY, CDR2 SVGAGI (reference sequence). The trim removed 3 bases at V and 2 bases at J, leaving 5 bases unmatched. CDR3 DNA sequence: TGTGCCAGCAGTTATAGCGGACAGGGCAACTATGGCTACACCTTC. Translation gives CASSYSGQGNYGYTF.

This chain connects TRBV5-5 to TRBJ2-3, with unresolved D. Trimming shortened V by 5 bases and J by 8 bases, and 9 bases separated the two germline ends. Germline loops: CDR1 SGHKS, CDR2 YYEKEE (reference sequence). The CDR3 covers 11 residues. The CDR3 DNA is TGTGCCAGCAGTCAGCGAGGTACGCAGTATTTT. Translating gives CASSQRGTQYF.

This clone was seen just once. The V call is TRBV6-1, the J call TRBJ2-7; 7 nucleotides align to TRBD1. CDR3 size: 14 residues. Germline loops: CDR1 MNHNS, CDR2 SASEGT. Losses at the gene ends were 5 bases for V and 4 bases for J; bases not matched to a gene: 8. The CDR3 loop is CASSWTGEGYEQYF. The DNA for the CDR3 is TGTGCCAGCAGTTGGACAGGTGAGGGGTACGAGCAGTACTTC.

The chain recombines TRBV5-5 with TRBJ1-5, with D unclear. The germline gives CDR1 SGHKS, CDR2 YYEKEE (reference sequence). V was cut by 0 bases and J by 5 bases, with 6 bases left in between. This CDR3 has 13 residues. DNA of the CDR3: TGTGCCAGCAGCTTGGGTGCGGATCAGCCCCAGCATTTT. Its translation is CASSLGADQPQHF.

The CDR3, as DNA: TGTGCCAGTAGTCCCAACGGACAGGGGGCTTGGGGCTACACCTTC. It yields the protein CASSPNGQGAWGYTF. The rearrangement uses TRBV19 and TRBJ1-2, with 11 bases aligning to TRBD1. Germline loops: CDR1 LNHDA, CDR2 SQIVND (reference sequence). The CDR3 sequence is 15 residues long. The J segment lost 8 bases and the V segment lost 5 bases, leaving 10 bases of the junction unmatched.

The chain links TRBV7-8 to TRBJ1-3; TRBD1 agrees at 12 bases. The V gene end was trimmed by 5 bases and the J gene end by 2 bases; junction bases not matched to a gene: 4. The CDR3 extends over 16 amino acids. Per the germline V gene, CDR1 is SGHVS and CDR2 is FQNEAQ. In DNA form, the CDR3 reads TGTGCCAGCAGCCCCGGGACAGGGGGCCCTGGAAACACCATATATTTT. Protein: CASSPGTGGPGNTIYF.

V and J are TRBV11-2 and TRBJ2-5; 9 bases align to TRBD2. V lost 3 bases to trimming and J lost 2 bases; unmatched junction nucleotides: 4. Germline CDR1 reads SGHAT; CDR2 reads FQNNGV. The CDR3 consists of 15 residues. This CDR3 reads CASSFGRGGQETQYF. The CDR3 coding sequence is TGTGCCAGCAGCTTTGGGCGGGGGGGACAAGAGACCCAGTACTTC.

The chain links TRBV19 to TRBJ1-1, with a weak D call TRBD1 (5 bases). Germline V lookup: CDR1 LNHDA, CDR2 SQIVND (reference sequence). The CDR3 covers 14 residues. The V end was cut by 3 bases, the J end by 5 bases, with 13 bases between. CDR3 bases: TGTGCCAGTAGTATGTGGGACTTGGGGACTGAAGCTTTCTTT. Translation gives CASSMWDLGTEAFF.

The V call is TRBV9, the J call TRBJ2-3, with 8 bases matching TRBD1. The CDR3 consists of 16 residues. CDR1 is SGDLS and CDR2 is YYNGEE in the germline V gene. V lost 2 bases, J lost 3 bases, and 8 bases stayed unmatched. Written as DNA, the CDR3 is TGTGCCAGCAGCGTTCAGGGGGCAGAGGGGACAGATACGCAGTATTTT. As protein: CASSVQGAEGTDTQYF.

The rearrangement uses TRBV7-8 and TRBJ1-1; 8 bases agree with TRBD1. CDR3 length: 16 residues. Germline CDR1 reads SGHVS; CDR2 reads FQNEAQ. Trimming took 5 bases from V and 1 from J; bases not matched to a gene: 9. CDR3 protein: CASSPQSTGANTEAFF. The CDR3 DNA follows: TGTGCCAGCAGCCCCCAGTCGACAGGGGCGAACACTGAAGCTTTCTTT.

CDR3 nucleotide sequence: TGTGCCAGCAGCTTATTTGGGGGGGACCAGCCCCAGCATTTT. Protein: CASSLFGGDQPQHF. The V and J genes are TRBV11-2 and TRBJ1-5, with TRBD1 as a possible D gene (5 bases). Germline V CDR1 and CDR2: SGHAT, FQNNGV. Trimming removed 2 bases at V and 7 bases at J, with 12 bases between. The CDR3 contains 14 residues.

V is TRBV19 and J is TRBJ1-4; D is perhaps TRBD1 (5 bases). CDR3 length: 17 amino acids. Germline values: CDR1 LNHDA, CDR2 SQIVND (reference sequence). The V and J ends lost 7 bases and 0 bases respectively, with 18 bases between them. Written as DNA, the CDR3 is TGTGCCAGTACCGATGGGGGAGGACCCACAACTAATGAAAAACTGTTTTTT. Translated, it gives CASTDGGGPTTNEKLFF.

This chain's CDR3 is CASSLDRSLGGGINEQFF. As DNA, the CDR3 is TGTGCCAGCAGCTTAGATAGGTCCTTAGGGGGGGGGATTAATGAGCAGTTCTTC. The chain joins TRBV11-2 to TRBJ2-1; tentative D call: TRBD2 (7 bases). V lost 0 bases and J lost 7, with 22 bases in between. The CDR3 has 18 residues. The germline V gene encodes CDR1 SGHAT and CDR2 FQNNGV. Using reference TRBV11-2 and TRBJ2-1 for the parts outside the CDR3, the full variable domain is EAGVAQSPRYKIIEKRQSVAFWCNPISGHATLYWYQQILGQGPKLLIQFQNNGVVDDSQLPKDRFSAERLKGVDSTLKIQPAKLEDSAVYLCASSLDRSLGGGINEQFFGPGTRLTVL.

V usage is TRBV9 and J usage is TRBJ1-2; 10 bases are a match to TRBD1. The germline CDR1 and CDR2 sequences are SGDLS and YYNGEE. The CDR3 contains 15 residues. V was pared by 3 bases and J by 4 bases, with 6 bases of the junction left unmatched. The CDR3 spells CASSAATGGFYGYTF. The CDR3 DNA reads TGTGCCAGCAGCGCAGCGACAGGGGGCTTCTATGGCTACACCTTC.

The chain is built from TRBV6-2 or TRBV6-3 and TRBJ1-5; TRBD1 is a possible D gene (5 bases). The CDR3 extends over 14 amino acids. V was trimmed by 6 bases and J by 3 bases, leaving 12 bases between them. In germline, CDR1 is MNHEY, CDR2 SVGEGT. The CDR3, as DNA: TGTGCCAGCAGCAAACAGGAAAACAATCAGCCCCAGCATTTT. This codes for CASSKQENNQPQHF.

The table lists this clone with a few counts. The J gene is TRBJ1-4, the V gene TRBV19; 7 bases align to TRBD1. This CDR3 spans 14 amino acids. The V segment lost 6 bases and the J segment 5 bases; nucleotides outside the gene matches: 6. Germline V gene lookup returns CDR1 LNHDA and CDR2 SQIVND (reference sequence). The CDR3 DNA reads TGTGCCAGTAGACTGACAGGGCTAAATGAAAAACTGTTTTTT. Amino acid sequence: CASRLTGLNEKLFF.

The table lists this clone with a few counts. This sequence joins TRBV6-5 and TRBJ1-6; D ambiguous. Trimming left V 6 bases short and J 7 bases short, with 13 bases between. Germline CDR1 is MNHEY and CDR2 is SVGAGI. The CDR3 consists of 14 residues. CDR3 residues: CASRLQAVNSPLHF. DNA for the CDR3: TGTGCCAGCAGACTACAAGCGGTCAATTCACCCCTCCACTTT.

V and J are TRBV5-6 and TRBJ1-2; 7 bases align to TRBD1. The germline CDR1 and CDR2 sequences are SGHDT and YYEEEE. The CDR3 is made up of 18 amino acids. The trim removed 0 bases at V and 4 bases at J, leaving 15 bases unmatched. In DNA form, the CDR3 reads TGTGCCAGCAGCTTGGCCAAGGGTTGGAGGGGGCTTATCTATGGCTACACCTTC. Its protein is CASSLAKGWRGLIYGYTF.

The chain is built from TRBV27 and TRBJ2-7; TRBD1 agrees at 7 bases. The V and J ends lost 5 bases and 3 bases, in that order; junction bases with no gene match: 10. This CDR3 contains 15 residues. CDR1 and CDR2 (germline): MNHEY, SMNVEV (reference sequence). CDR3 amino acids: CASSPKTGSGYEQYF. The CDR3 coding sequence is TGTGCCAGCAGTCCGAAGACAGGGAGCGGCTACGAGCAGTACTTC.

J is TRBJ1-3 and V is TRBV19; D not certain. The CDR3 is 14 amino acids. CDR1 is LNHDA and CDR2 is SQIVND in the germline V gene (reference sequence). The V gene lost 5 bases and the J gene lost 0 bases, with 8 bases spanning the gap. This CDR3 is CASSSDNSGNTIYF. CDR3 coding DNA: TGTGCCAGTAGTTCAGACAACTCTGGAAACACCATATATTTT.